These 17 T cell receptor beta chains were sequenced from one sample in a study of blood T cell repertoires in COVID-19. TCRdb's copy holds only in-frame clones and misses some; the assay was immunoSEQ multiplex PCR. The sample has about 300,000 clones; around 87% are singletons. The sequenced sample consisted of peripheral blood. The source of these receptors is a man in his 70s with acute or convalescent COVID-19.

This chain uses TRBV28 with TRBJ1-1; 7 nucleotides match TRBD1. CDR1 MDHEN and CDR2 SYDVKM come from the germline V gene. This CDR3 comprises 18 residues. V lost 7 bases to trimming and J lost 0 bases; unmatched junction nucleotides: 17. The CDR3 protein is CASTLPTGKRNMNTEAFF. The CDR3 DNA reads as TGTGCCAGCACCTTACCGACAGGGAAACGCAACATGAACACTGAAGCTTTCTTT.

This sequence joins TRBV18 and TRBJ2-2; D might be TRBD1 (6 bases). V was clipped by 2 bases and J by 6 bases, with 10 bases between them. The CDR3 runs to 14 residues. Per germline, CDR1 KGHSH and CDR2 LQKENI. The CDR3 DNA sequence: TGTGCCAGCTCACCAAACAGGGATGCCGGGGAGCTGTTTTTT. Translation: CASSPNRDAGELFF.

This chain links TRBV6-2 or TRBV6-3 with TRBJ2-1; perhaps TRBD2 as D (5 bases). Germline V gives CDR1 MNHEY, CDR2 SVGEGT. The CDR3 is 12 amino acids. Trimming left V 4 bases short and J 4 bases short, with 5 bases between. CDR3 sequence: CASSSGYNEQFF. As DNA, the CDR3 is TGTGCCAGCAGTTCGGGATACAATGAGCAGTTCTTC.

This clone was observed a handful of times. CDR3 bases: TGTGCCAGCAGCCCAGGGTACCGATTTTACGAGCAGTACTTC. It codes for CASSPGYRFYEQYF. This chain connects TRBV5-5 to TRBJ2-7, with TRBD1 as a possible D gene (5 bases). This CDR3 contains 14 residues. V shed 4 bases and J shed 4 bases, with 15 bases lying between them. Germline assignment: CDR1 SGHKS and CDR2 YYEKEE (reference sequence).

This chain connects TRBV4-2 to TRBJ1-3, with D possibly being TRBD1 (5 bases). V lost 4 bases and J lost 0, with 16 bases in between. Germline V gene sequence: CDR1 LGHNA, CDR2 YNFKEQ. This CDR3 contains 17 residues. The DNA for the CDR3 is TGTGCCAGCAGCCGAACAGGAACAGCCTACTCTGGAAACACCATATATTTT. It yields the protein CASSRTGTAYSGNTIYF.

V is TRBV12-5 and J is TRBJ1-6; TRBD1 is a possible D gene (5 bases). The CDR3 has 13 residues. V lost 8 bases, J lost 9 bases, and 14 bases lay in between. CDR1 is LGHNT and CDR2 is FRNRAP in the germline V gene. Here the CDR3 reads CASSQGFGSPLHF. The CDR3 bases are TGTGCTAGTTCCCAGGGTTTTGGTTCACCCCTCCACTTT.

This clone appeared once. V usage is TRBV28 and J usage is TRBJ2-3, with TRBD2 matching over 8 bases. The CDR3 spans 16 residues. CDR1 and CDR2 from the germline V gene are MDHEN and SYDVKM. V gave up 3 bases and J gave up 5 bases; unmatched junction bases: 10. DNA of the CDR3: TGTGCCAGCAGTTTGCGAGCCGGGGGGGCCAGAGATACGCAGTATTTT. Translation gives CASSLRAGGARDTQYF.

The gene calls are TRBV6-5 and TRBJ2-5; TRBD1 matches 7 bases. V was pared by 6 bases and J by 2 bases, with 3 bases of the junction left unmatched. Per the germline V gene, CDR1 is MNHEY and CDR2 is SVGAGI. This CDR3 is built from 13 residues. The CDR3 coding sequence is TGTGCCAGCAGAAACAGGGGACAAGAGACCCAGTACTTC. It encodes CASRNRGQETQYF.

CDR3 sequence reads: CASSARLAGGSYSTDTQYF. CDR3 nucleotides: TGTGCCAGTAGTGCTCGACTAGCGGGGGGGTCCTACAGCACAGATACGCAGTATTTT. The chain combines TRBV19 with TRBJ2-3, with 14 bases aligning to TRBD2. Losses at the gene ends were 5 bases for V and 0 bases for J; bases not matched to a gene: 10. The germline CDR1 and CDR2 sequences are LNHDA and SQIVND (reference sequence). The CDR3 is 19 residues long.

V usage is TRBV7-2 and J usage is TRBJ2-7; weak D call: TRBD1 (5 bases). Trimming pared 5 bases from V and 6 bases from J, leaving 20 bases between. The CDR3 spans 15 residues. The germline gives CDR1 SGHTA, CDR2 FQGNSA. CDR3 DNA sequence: TGTGCCAGCAGCCGCGATAGGGCCCCTGGGGCCGAGCAGTACTTC. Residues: CASSRDRAPGAEQYF.

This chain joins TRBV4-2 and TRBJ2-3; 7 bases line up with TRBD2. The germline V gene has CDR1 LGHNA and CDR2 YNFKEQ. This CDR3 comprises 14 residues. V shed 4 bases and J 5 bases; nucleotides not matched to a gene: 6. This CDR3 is CASSPSGTGDTQYF. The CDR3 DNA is TGTGCCAGCAGCCCGAGCGGGACGGGAGATACGCAGTATTTT.

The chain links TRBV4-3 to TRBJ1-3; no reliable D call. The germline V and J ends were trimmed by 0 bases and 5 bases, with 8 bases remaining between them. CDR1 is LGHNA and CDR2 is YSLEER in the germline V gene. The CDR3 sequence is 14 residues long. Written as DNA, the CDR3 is TGCGCCAGCAGCCAAGATAACTCAAGAAACACCATATATTTT. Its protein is CASSQDNSRNTIYF.

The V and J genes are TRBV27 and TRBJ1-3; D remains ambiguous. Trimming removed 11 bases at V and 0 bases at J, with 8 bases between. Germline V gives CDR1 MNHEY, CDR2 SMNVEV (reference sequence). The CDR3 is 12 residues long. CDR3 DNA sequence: TGTGCCGGGAGAGTCTCTGGAAACACCATATATTTT. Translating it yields CAGRVSGNTIYF.

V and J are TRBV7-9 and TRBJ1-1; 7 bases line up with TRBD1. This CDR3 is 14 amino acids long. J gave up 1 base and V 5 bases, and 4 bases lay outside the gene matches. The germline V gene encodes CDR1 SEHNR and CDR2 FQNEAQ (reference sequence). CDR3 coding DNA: TGTGCCAGCAGCGCAAGACAGGGGAACACTGAAGCTTTCTTT. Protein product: CASSARQGNTEAFF. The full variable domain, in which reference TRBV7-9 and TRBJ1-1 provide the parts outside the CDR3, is DTGVSQNPRHKITKRGQNVTFRCDPISEHNRLYWYRQTLGQGPEFLTYFQNEAQLEKSRLLSDRFSAERPKGSFSTLEIQRTEQGDSAMYLCASSARQGNTEAFFGQGTRLTVV.

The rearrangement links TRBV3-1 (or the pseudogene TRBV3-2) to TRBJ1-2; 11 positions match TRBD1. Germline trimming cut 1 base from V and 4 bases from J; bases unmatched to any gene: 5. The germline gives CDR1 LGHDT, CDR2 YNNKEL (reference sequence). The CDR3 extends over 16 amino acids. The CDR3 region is CASSQGTGGTGYGYTF. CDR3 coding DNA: TGTGCCAGCAGCCAAGGGACAGGGGGCACAGGCTATGGCTACACCTTC.

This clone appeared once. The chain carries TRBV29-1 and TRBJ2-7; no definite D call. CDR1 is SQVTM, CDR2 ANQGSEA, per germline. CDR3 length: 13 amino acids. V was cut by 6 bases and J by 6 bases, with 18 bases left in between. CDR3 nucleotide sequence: TGCAGCGTCGCTTGGGTCCGGCGGCGCGAGCAGTACTTC. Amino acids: CSVAWVRRREQYF.

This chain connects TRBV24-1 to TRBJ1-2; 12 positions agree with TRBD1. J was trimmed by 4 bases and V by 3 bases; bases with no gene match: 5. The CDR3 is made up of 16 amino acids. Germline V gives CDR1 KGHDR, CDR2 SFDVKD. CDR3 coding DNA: TGTGCCACCAGTGATCCCGGGACAGGGGGCGGCTATGGCTACACCTTC. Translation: CATSDPGTGGGYGYTF.